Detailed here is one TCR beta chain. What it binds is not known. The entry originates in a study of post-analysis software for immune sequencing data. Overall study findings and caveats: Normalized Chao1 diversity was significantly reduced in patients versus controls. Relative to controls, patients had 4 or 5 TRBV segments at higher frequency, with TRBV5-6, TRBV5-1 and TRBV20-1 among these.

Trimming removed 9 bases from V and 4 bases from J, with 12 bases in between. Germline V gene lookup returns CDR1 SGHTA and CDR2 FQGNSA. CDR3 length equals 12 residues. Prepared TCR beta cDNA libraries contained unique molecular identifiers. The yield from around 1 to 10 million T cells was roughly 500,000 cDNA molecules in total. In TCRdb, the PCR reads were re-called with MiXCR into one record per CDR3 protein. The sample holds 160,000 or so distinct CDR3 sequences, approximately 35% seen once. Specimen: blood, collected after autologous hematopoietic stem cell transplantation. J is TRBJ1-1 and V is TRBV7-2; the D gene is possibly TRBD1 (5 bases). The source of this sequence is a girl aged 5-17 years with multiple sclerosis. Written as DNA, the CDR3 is TGTGCCAGTGATATGGGGGGCACTGAAGCTTTCTTT. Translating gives CASDMGGTEAFF.